These 26 T cell receptor beta chains were sequenced from one sample in a study of blood T cell repertoires in COVID-19. The data were produced by immunoSEQ multiplex PCR, yet TCRdb's version contains in-frame clones alone and is incomplete. The sample gives 20,000 to 25,000 clones, 80% to 90% of which show up once; less than 30% is in the top ten. Sample: peripheral blood. All receptors come from a human donor with active COVID-19. The donor label of this sample is uncertain.

The chain carries TRBV9 and TRBJ2-7; 7 bases map to TRBD1. V shed 0 bases and J 6 bases; nucleotides not matched to a gene: 12. There are 16 residues in the CDR3. In germline, CDR1 is SGDLS, CDR2 YYNGEE. Here the CDR3 DNA reads TGTGCCAGCAGCGTAGGCCCCGATGAGGGGGCCCGCGAGCAGTACTTC. It translates to CASSVGPDEGAREQYF.

V usage is TRBV28 and J usage is TRBJ1-2, with 7 bases lining up with TRBD1. The CDR3 spans 13 residues. J lost 2 bases, V lost 4 bases, and 1 base had no gene match. Germline V gives CDR1 MDHEN, CDR2 SYDVKM. The CDR3 is CASSWGQNYGYTF. The CDR3 DNA follows: TGTGCCAGCAGTTGGGGACAGAACTATGGCTACACCTTC.

V is TRBV30 and J is TRBJ2-7, with a possible D match to TRBD1 (8 bases). Germline-derived CDR1 and CDR2 are GTSNPN and SVGIG (reference sequence). V dropped 2 bases and J dropped 5 bases, with 16 bases sitting between them. The CDR3 length is 14 residues. CDR3 coding DNA: TGTGCCTGGAGTAAACAGGGGGGGTTCGACGAGCAGTACTTC. It is translated as CAWSKQGGFDEQYF.

This clone appeared a single time. V and J are TRBV27 and TRBJ2-2; 12 bases map to TRBD2. Trimming removed 5 bases from V and 3 bases from J; junction bases left unmatched: 7. Germline CDR1 is MNHEY and CDR2 is SMNVEV (reference sequence). The length of the CDR3 is 17 residues. CDR3 region: CASSGLAGGPHTGELFF. CDR3 DNA: TGTGCCAGCAGTGGTCTAGCGGGAGGGCCTCACACCGGGGAGCTGTTTTTT.

The chain has TRBV28 and TRBJ1-4, with TRBD1 as a possible D gene (6 bases). The CDR3 is 15 residues long. Germline V gene lookup returns CDR1 MDHEN and CDR2 SYDVKM. V lost 6 bases, J lost 0 bases, and 11 bases lay in between. CDR3 amino acids: CASSPAGATNEKLFF. DNA of the CDR3: TGTGCCAGCAGCCCGGCAGGGGCAACTAATGAAAAACTGTTTTTT.

The chain joins TRBV28 to TRBJ2-3; 9 bases align to TRBD2. Germline V lookup: CDR1 MDHEN, CDR2 SYDVKM. Trimming took 5 bases from V and 5 from J; bases not matched to a gene: 8. The CDR3 runs to 15 residues. CDR3 sequence reads: CASSVPRLAVDTQYF. CDR3 bases: TGTGCCAGCAGTGTCCCACGACTAGCGGTAGATACGCAGTATTTT.

V gene TRBV30 combines with J gene TRBJ2-2; D uncertain. Germline V gives CDR1 GTSNPN, CDR2 SVGIG (reference sequence). The V end was cut by 3 bases, the J end by 7 bases, with 6 bases between. This CDR3 has 11 amino acids. The CDR3 DNA reads TGTGCCTGGAGATTGTACGGGGAGCTGTTTTTT. Protein: CAWRLYGELFF.

The chain recombines TRBV6-6 with TRBJ1-5, with D hard to call. V lost 4 bases, J lost 4 bases, and 17 bases lay in between. CDR1 MNHNY and CDR2 SVGAGI come from the germline V gene (reference sequence). The CDR3 length is 16 residues. DNA of the CDR3: TGTGCCAGCAGTTCCTTCGGCGGTTCCGATAATCAGCCCCAGCATTTT. This gives the protein CASSSFGGSDNQPQHF.

The chain carries TRBV30 and TRBJ2-7; 7 positions agree with TRBD1. The CDR3 contains 13 residues. From germline, CDR1 is GTSNPN and CDR2 SVGIG (reference sequence). V was pared by 1 base and J by 8 bases, with 8 bases of the junction left unmatched. The CDR3: CAWSGHRGRKQYF. The CDR3 DNA sequence: TGTGCCTGGAGTGGTCACAGGGGCCGTAAGCAGTACTTC.

A single count supports this clone. This sequence joins TRBV9 and TRBJ2-3; 7 nucleotides agree with TRBD1. J lost 2 bases, V lost 1 base, and 1 base had no gene match. The CDR3 runs 14 residues. The germline gives CDR1 SGDLS, CDR2 YYNGEE. In DNA, the CDR3 is TGTGCCAGCAGCGTAAAGGGGGCCACAGATACGCAGTATTTT. Protein sequence: CASSVKGATDTQYF.

In its sample, this clone was seen a few times. The rearrangement joins TRBV18 to TRBJ2-7; D is unclear. Germline CDR1 is KGHSH and CDR2 is LQKENI. V shed 6 bases and J shed 9 bases, with 12 bases lying between them. This CDR3 has 11 residues. CDR3 residues: CASSSGSGQYF. The CDR3 DNA sequence: TGTGCCAGCTCGTCCGGGTCGGGGCAGTACTTC.

In its sample, this clone was seen once. The sample contains more than one DNA sequence encoding this CDR3. The gene calls are TRBV12-5 and TRBJ2-3; D not resolved. V lost 7 bases to trimming and J lost 4 bases, with 3 bases between them. The germline CDR1 and CDR2 sequences are LGHNT and FRNRAP. The CDR3 runs 10 residues. For the CDR3, the DNA is TGTGCTAGTGCAGCAGATACGCAGTATTTT. This translates into CASAADTQYF.

The chain carries TRBV5-4 and TRBJ1-6, with 9 bases matching TRBD1. Germline values: CDR1 SGHNT, CDR2 YYREEE (reference sequence). The ends lost 3 bases at V and 7 bases at J; junction bases unmatched: 5. The CDR3 is made up of 15 amino acids. The CDR3 is CASSSSGTGNSPLHF. CDR3 coding DNA: TGTGCCAGCAGCTCGTCCGGGACAGGGAATTCACCCCTCCACTTT.

The chain links TRBV21-1 to TRBJ1-3; the tabulated D call, TRBD1, remains unverified against the DNA. TRBV21-1 is reported as a pseudogene. The CDR3 runs to 16 residues. The CDR3: CASSKAGVTSGNTIYF. For the CDR3, the DNA is TGTGCCAGCAGCAAAGCAGGGGTCACCTCTGGAAACACCATATATTTT.

The rearrangement uses TRBV3-1 (or the pseudogene TRBV3-2) and TRBJ2-7; 8 positions agree with TRBD2. Trimming cost V 3 bases and J 2 bases; bases outside gene matches: 12. The CDR3 sequence is 17 residues long. The germline gives CDR1 LGHDT, CDR2 YNNKEL (reference sequence). The CDR3: CASSHDGSRRGAYEQYF. The CDR3 DNA sequence: TGTGCCAGCAGCCATGATGGGTCGCGGCGGGGGGCCTACGAGCAGTACTTC.

This clone was counted a single time. The CDR3 loop is CASSPLPANQPQHF. The CDR3 DNA reads TGTGCCAGCTCACCTCTCCCCGCGAATCAGCCCCAGCATTTT. V gene TRBV18 combines with J gene TRBJ1-5; D is ambiguous. Looked up from germline, CDR1 is KGHSH and CDR2 is LQKENI. The CDR3 consists of 14 residues. The V gene lost 3 bases and the J gene lost 4 bases, with 10 bases spanning the gap.

The chain recombines TRBV27 with TRBJ1-1, with 8 bases aligning to TRBD1. This CDR3 spans 16 amino acids. The germline V gene has CDR1 MNHEY and CDR2 SMNVEV (reference sequence). The V segment lost 6 bases and the J segment 0 bases; nucleotides outside the gene matches: 9. The CDR3 sequence is CASRPGQVLMNTEAFF. CDR3 coding DNA: TGTGCCAGCAGACCGGGACAGGTCCTAATGAACACTGAAGCTTTCTTT.

The chain combines TRBV2 with TRBJ2-3; D perhaps matches TRBD2 (6 bases). Germline lookup yields CDR1 SNHLY and CDR2 FYNNEI. There are 16 residues in the CDR3. V lost 3 bases and J lost 5, with 18 bases in between. The CDR3 loop reads CASSDGGLIEGDTQYF. The CDR3, as DNA: TGTGCCAGCAGTGACGGGGGACTCATCGAGGGAGATACGCAGTATTTT.

This chain links TRBV14 with TRBJ2-7, with a weak D call TRBD1 (5 bases). Germline assignment: CDR1 SGHDN and CDR2 FVKESK. The V gene lost 1 base and the J gene lost 6 bases, with 10 bases spanning the gap. The CDR3 is 13 amino acids. As DNA, the CDR3 is TGTGCCAGCAGCCAAGGCCAAGGGGCCGAGCAGTACTTC. Protein product: CASSQGQGAEQYF.

The chain couples TRBV30 to TRBJ1-2; D is undetermined. The V gene lost 3 bases and the J gene lost 6 bases, with 23 bases spanning the gap. The CDR3 totals 16 residues. Germline lookup yields CDR1 GTSNPN and CDR2 SVGIG (reference sequence). CDR3 in DNA: TGTGCCTGGAGGGTACCGTTTCCCCCGAAGGAGAATGGCTACACCTTC. Its translation is CAWRVPFPPKENGYTF.

The chain links TRBV2 to TRBJ2-2; 11 nucleotides match TRBD1. V trimming: 2 bases; J trimming: 4 bases; junction bases outside the gene matches: 6. The CDR3 is 17 amino acids. CDR1 SNHLY and CDR2 FYNNEI come from the germline V gene. The CDR3 loop is CASSELYGTGGTGELFF. In DNA, the CDR3 is TGTGCCAGCAGTGAACTGTATGGGACAGGGGGCACCGGGGAGCTGTTTTTT. Filled out from reference TRBV2 and TRBJ2-2, the complete variable domain reads EPEVTQTPSHQVTQMGQEVILRCVPISNHLYFYWYRQILGQKVEFLVSFYNNEISEKSEIFDDQFSVERPDGSNFTLKIRSTKLEDSAMYFCASSELYGTGGTGELFFGEGSRLTVL.

V gene TRBV4-2 combines with J gene TRBJ1-5; the D gene is possibly TRBD1 (5 bases). With 5 bases removed from V and 2 bases from J, the gap between germline ends came to 10 bases. The CDR3 extends over 14 amino acids. Germline assignment: CDR1 LGHNA and CDR2 YNFKEQ. CDR3 bases: TGTGCCAGCAGCGTGGGGGGAGGCAATCAGCCCCAGCATTTT. Amino acids: CASSVGGGNQPQHF.

The CDR3 region has the DNA TGTGCCAGCAGTGCCAGCGGGGGGCCGACCGGTGAGCAGTTCTTC. Translated: CASSASGGPTGEQFF. The gene calls are TRBV27 and TRBJ2-1; TRBD2 agrees at 9 bases. V shed 5 bases, J shed 9 bases, and the junction held 11 bases outside the gene matches. The CDR3 spans 15 residues. CDR1 and CDR2 from the germline V gene are MNHEY and SMNVEV (reference sequence).

This sequence joins TRBV4-1 and TRBJ1-6, with D possibly TRBD1 on 6 matching bases. This CDR3 contains 14 residues. Germline lookup yields CDR1 MGHRA and CDR2 YSYEKL. The V and J ends lost 6 bases and 6 bases respectively, with 12 bases between them. The CDR3 sequence is CASSVQQGNSPLHF. The CDR3 DNA sequence: TGCGCCAGCAGTGTCCAACAGGGTAATTCACCCCTCCACTTT.

This clone occurred once. V gene TRBV4-2 combines with J gene TRBJ2-3; 8 positions match TRBD2. V dropped 1 base and J dropped 0; count of bases not matched to a gene: 3. The germline CDR1 and CDR2 sequences are LGHNA and YNFKEQ. The CDR3 has 16 amino acids. The CDR3, as DNA: TGTGCCAGCAGCCAAGCACCTAGCGGGAGCACAGATACGCAGTATTTT. Residues: CASSQAPSGSTDTQYF.

The V and J genes are TRBV6-5 and TRBJ2-3; 7 nucleotides line up with TRBD1. Germline values: CDR1 MNHEY, CDR2 SVGAGI. This CDR3 is 16 amino acids long. V trimming: 4 bases; J trimming: 5 bases; junction bases outside the gene matches: 12. The DNA for the CDR3 is TGTGCCAGCAGTTCCCTCGGGCCAGGGGGTAGAGATACGCAGTATTTT. This codes for CASSSLGPGGRDTQYF.